This TCR beta chain came from a study of T cell responses to AZD1222 COVID-19 vaccine (dated by TCRdb to the early 2020s). Context from the whole study: AZD1222 recipients with second doses at about 4 weeks or about 12 weeks were pooled, because spike-specific TCR depth and breadth did not differ between schedules. Trial participants were enrolled into age subgroups of 18-55, 56-69 and 70-plus years, which contained about 160, 30 and 59 TCR-sequenced participants, respectively. TCR sequencing was performed for about 240 trial participants, of whom 200 to 220 were given two doses of AZD1222 and around 25 were given two doses of MenACWY control vaccine.

Overall study outcomes, separate from this receptor: Nearly half of unique spike-specific TCRs reportedly recognized epitopes outside regions mutated in the B.1.351 and B.1.1.7 variants. The vaccine-associated CD4 TCRs covered the entire spike protein, and the dominant responses fell in regions 160-218 and 743-854. Because no day 14 peak-response samples were available, repertoires were characterized only after the peak T cell response. Participants were mostly white British and included more females than males, and it was suggested by the authors that clonal diversity may have been underestimated. Spike-specific TCR breadth and depth rose significantly after two AZD1222 doses compared with day 0 and with MenACWY recipients. Conclusions about previously exposed vaccinees are limited, since just five or six AZD1222 recipients were seropositive for SARS-CoV-2 at baseline. In the small 56-69-year group, the increase in depth fell short of significance, most likely because of low power.

The CDR3 regions of human TCRbeta chains were analyzed by immunosequencing. The original methods were these. TCRs in the repertoires were compared against a reference library of SARS-CoV-2-specific TCRs that had been generated with the MIRA antigen-specificity platform. Breadth meant the fraction of unique TCRs that were SARS-CoV-2-associated, whereas depth meant the fraction of total T cells that were SARS-CoV-2-associated. Using the MIRA data, each spike-specific TCR was assigned both to the spike region to which the TCR was reactive and to a CD4 or CD8 class. Log10-transformed breadth and depth values were compared by one-way ANOVA with Sidak's multiple comparisons tests. Not all clones reach the TCRdb copy of this immuneACCESS table, which keeps in-frame sequences only. Checked studies attribute under half of the gap to unresolved V genes and leave the rest unexplained. V and J calls and clone size come straight from that table; D and trimming were deduced from the DNA. The sample data list some 150,000 clones, and roughly 90% of these were observed just once. The ten largest clonotypes hold 1.5% to 2% of the sample.

The germline V gene (reference sequence) supplies CDR1 SGHAT and CDR2 FQDESV. Including cysteine and phenylalanine, the CDR3 has 14 amino acids. CDR3 DNA only is kept here, 42 bases in frame from base 1. Deletion took 5 bases off V and 2 bases off J, with a span of 12 bases between the germline ends. Details on this clone: The antigen it binds to is not known. No much larger clonotype is one base removed from it; base qualities were not supplied.

The time point label, read with the paper, signifies: baseline before first vaccination. Samples from vaccinated people were obtained from the UK trials COV001 and COV002, which included a single-blind randomized controlled phase 2/3 trial of AZD1222 (ChAdOx1 nCoV-19) in healthy adults. Trial participant PBMC samples were collected at day 0 and day 28 after the second dose for TCRbeta chain sequencing. This clonotype was obtained from an adult in good health. The source material was peripheral blood, sampled on day 0 of AZD1222 vaccination. The chain couples TRBV11-1 to TRBJ1-2; the D segment cannot be called with confidence. The CDR3 here reads CASSMQDLNYGYTF. The DNA sequence is given as TGTGCCAGCAGCATGCAAGACCTAAACTATGGCTACACCTTC.